One and the same sample provided the 11 T cell receptor beta chains below, sequenced in a study of shared clonotypes between healthy human individuals. Data came from immunoSEQ multiplex PCR; TCRdb stores just in-frame clones and leaves some out. This table has over 95,000 clones, 68% appearing once. The sample taken for sequencing was memory CD8+ T cells sorted from blood. Subset in this sample: CD45RO+ cells pooled with CCR7-negative TemRA cells. All receptors come from a woman under 40 in good health.

This chain uses TRBV9 with TRBJ1-2, with TRBD1 matching over 8 bases. CDR1 SGDLS and CDR2 YYNGEE come from the germline V gene. V gave up 0 bases and J gave up 8 bases; unmatched junction bases: 9. There are 15 residues in the CDR3. The DNA for the CDR3 is TGTGCCAGCAGCGTAGCTTTCGCCAGGGGGCTCGGCTACACCTTC. Translation: CASSVAFARGLGYTF.

The chain recombines TRBV13 with TRBJ2-7; D possibly matches TRBD1 or TRBD2 (6 bases each). Germline CDR1 reads PRHDT; CDR2 reads FYEKMQ (reference sequence). The CDR3 has 14 amino acids. Between the trimmed V and J ends, which lost 6 bases and 5 bases, there was a span of 17 bases. The chain's CDR3 is CASRAFGGRDEQYF. In nucleotides, the CDR3 is TGTGCCAGCAGGGCCTTTGGGGGGCGCGACGAGCAGTACTTC.

The table lists this clone with many counts. J is TRBJ2-5 and V is TRBV7-8, with 11 bases that match TRBD2. CDR1 is SGHVS and CDR2 is FQNEAQ in the germline V gene. The CDR3 consists of 15 residues. With V trimmed by 5 bases and J by 2 bases, 4 bases remained unmatched. As DNA, the CDR3 is TGTGCCAGCAGCGCCGGGACTAGCGGACAAGAGACCCAGTACTTC. This codes for CASSAGTSGQETQYF.

This clone was recorded a few times. V is TRBV6-5 and J is TRBJ2-1, with D perhaps being TRBD1 or TRBD2 (5 bases each). The V gene lost 7 bases and the J gene lost 8 bases, with 18 bases spanning the gap. Germline-derived CDR1 and CDR2 are MNHEY and SVGAGI. The CDR3 sequence is 14 residues long. The CDR3 DNA follows: TGTGCCAGCAATGGGCAGGGAGCAGTCGATGAGCAGTTCTTC. Translated, it gives CASNGQGAVDEQFF.

This clone was seen many times. Other DNA sequences in the same sample also yield this CDR3. The chain is built from TRBV7-9 and TRBJ2-6, with TRBD1 as a possible D gene (5 bases). Trimming took off 5 bases at V and 0 bases at J, with 11 bases between the two ends. The CDR3 length is 16 residues. The germline V gene has CDR1 SEHNR and CDR2 FQNEAQ (reference sequence). The CDR3 DNA is TGTGCCAGCAGCCCACGACAGTACTCTGGGGCCAACGTCCTGACTTTC. It specifies CASSPRQYSGANVLTF. The full variable domain, in which reference TRBV7-9 and TRBJ2-6 provide the parts outside the CDR3, is DTGVSQNPRHKITKRGQNVTFRCDPISEHNRLYWYRQTLGQGPEFLTYFQNEAQLEKSRLLSDRFSAERPKGSFSTLEIQRTEQGDSAMYLCASSPRQYSGANVLTFGAGSRLTVL.

This clone was picked up a small number of times. The chain uses TRBV4-1 and TRBJ2-7, with 8 bases lining up with TRBD1. The CDR3 spans 15 residues. Germline V CDR1 and CDR2: MGHRA, YSYEKL. V was clipped by 5 bases and J by 0 bases; unmatched bases: 6. DNA for the CDR3: TGCGCCAGCAGCAGGGACAGGTCCATCTCCTACGAGCAGTACTTC. Amino acid sequence: CASSRDRSISYEQYF.

The rearrangement links TRBV5-1 to TRBJ2-1; the D gene could be TRBD1 or TRBD2 (5 bases each). The V end lost 4 bases, the J end lost 1 base, and 15 bases lay between the germline ends. This CDR3 contains 16 residues. CDR1 and CDR2 from the germline V gene are SGHRS and YFSETQ. The CDR3 here is CASSQDGAVSYNEQFF. CDR3 nucleotide sequence: TGCGCCAGCAGCCAGGACGGGGCTGTTTCCTACAATGAGCAGTTCTTC.

This clone came up a few times. This specimen includes other DNA sequences encoding the same CDR3. This sequence joins TRBV2 and TRBJ2-3; 8 nucleotides line up with TRBD1. CDR1 is SNHLY, CDR2 FYNNEI, per germline. V lost 7 bases and J lost 0; bases outside the gene matches: 3. The length of the CDR3 is 14 residues. The chain's CDR3 is CASNDRGSTDTQYF. The CDR3 region has the DNA TGTGCCAGCAACGACAGGGGAAGCACAGATACGCAGTATTTT.

The chain uses TRBV6-5 and TRBJ2-1, with D perhaps matching TRBD1 (5 bases). From germline, CDR1 is MNHEY and CDR2 SVGAGI. V was shortened by 2 bases and J by 8 bases, with 13 bases between the two germline ends. The CDR3 is 14 residues long. CDR3 loop: CASSYGVGVDEQFF. The CDR3 region has the DNA TGTGCCAGCAGTTACGGTGTAGGGGTCGATGAGCAGTTCTTC.

The chain employs TRBV7-9 and TRBJ2-5; TRBD2 matches at 12 bases. This CDR3 region has 17 residues. The junction had 12 bases not matched to a gene; V was cut back by 5 bases and J by 5 bases. Germline V lookup: CDR1 SEHNR, CDR2 FQNEAQ (reference sequence). The CDR3 sequence: CASSGRTSGTFVETQYF. CDR3 coding DNA: TGTGCCAGCAGCGGCCGGACTAGCGGGACCTTCGTGGAGACCCAGTACTTC.

The chain joins TRBV7-8 to TRBJ2-7, with D tentatively TRBD2 (5 bases). CDR1 is SGHVS, CDR2 FQNEAQ, per germline. V gave up 5 bases and J gave up 4 bases, with 12 bases separating them. This CDR3 comprises 13 residues. The CDR3 protein is CASSPREGYEQYF. The CDR3 DNA reads TGTGCCAGCAGCCCACGGGAAGGTTACGAGCAGTACTTC.